Listed below are T cell receptor beta chains from one sample, sequenced in a study of monozygotic twins with inflammatory bowel disease. TCRdb reprocessed the 5' RACE reads, keeping one entry per CDR3 protein, no DNA. The specimen's table records under 200,000 distinct CDR3 sequences. The source material was blood. The receptors shown here come from a human donor with ulcerative colitis or Crohn's disease, or a healthy co-twin of an affected twin (not recorded which). Each CDR3 is given with its conserved first and last residue. Each record gives: V gene, J gene, CDR3 protein.

V gene: TRBV20-1; J gene: TRBJ2-5; CDR3 protein: CSASLPGEAIETQYF
V gene: TRBV5-6; J gene: TRBJ2-1; CDR3 protein: CASSLEGPPLYNEQFF
V gene: TRBV20-1; J gene: TRBJ2-5; CDR3 protein: CSARDLRGQETQYF
V gene: TRBV5-1; J gene: TRBJ1-3; CDR3 protein: CASSSRPSSGNTIYF
V gene: TRBV28; J gene: TRBJ2-5; CDR3 protein: CASGGLAPSLSETQYF
V gene: TRBV5-6; J gene: TRBJ2-5; CDR3 protein: CASSSEGTQYF
V gene: TRBV10-3; J gene: TRBJ1-3; CDR3 protein: CAISFQDSGNTIYF
V gene: TRBV4-1; J gene: TRBJ2-2; CDR3 protein: CASSPSRLAGGVNTGELFF
V gene: TRBV12-3/TRBV12-4; J gene: TRBJ2-1; CDR3 protein: CASSPIAGSYNEQFF
V gene: TRBV7-2; J gene: TRBJ2-3; CDR3 protein: CASSLEGSGTDTQYF